This T cell receptor beta chain was documented in a study of cytomegalovirus exposure and HLA in healthy donors. The CDR3 is 12 residues long. CDR1 and CDR2 (germline): SGHNT, YENEEA. Trimming took off 5 bases at V and 6 bases at J, with 11 bases between the two ends. Regarding this clone: No antigen is known for it.

Study-level findings and limits: In a later analysis, DRB1 alleles had the most associated TCRs; HLA-C alleles the fewest. Previous analysis showed most TCR beta V segments were productive about 87% or about 30% of the time. Likely technical artifact: a cluster of highly shared sequence variants.

PCR primers comprised 60 Vbeta and 13 Jbeta primers. TCRdb keeps only in-frame clones here, not all; method: immunoSEQ multiplex PCR. There are about 130,000 clones in the sample; roughly three quarters occur only once, and about 3.1% lies in the top ten. V and J are TRBV11-3 and TRBJ2-7; a weak D match, TRBD2 (6 bases). Material for sequencing was PBMCs. This TCR derives from a man aged 35-49 years in good health and CMV-seronegative. The CDR3 protein is CASSLGSLEQYF. Written as DNA, the CDR3 is TGTGCCAGCAGCCTCGGGAGCCTCGAGCAGTACTTC.